Presented here are 13 T cell receptor beta chains from one specimen sequenced in a study of regulatory T cells in long-lasting Graves disease. Time point here: newly diagnosed GD, antithyroid drugs for less than 3 months. RNA extracted from PBMCs served as the sequencing template. Building the TCR beta libraries relied on iRepertoire HTBI primers, and CDR3 regions underwent Arm-PCR. TCRdb processed the multiplex PCR reads anew with MiXCR; each CDR3 protein has one entry. This table holds 600,000 to 650,000 distinct CDR3 sequences, 15% to 20% found once. This same sample was also part of a study on T cells in Graves' hyperthyroidism and ophthalmopathy.

The sequenced sample was peripheral blood mononuclear cells (PBMCs), obtained at new diagnosis, from a patient treated with antithyroid drugs. The receptors shown here come from a woman aged 25 to 39 with Graves disease.

This clonotype was seen many times. The chain uses TRBV6-1 and TRBJ2-5; 8 bases match TRBD1. Germline assignment: CDR1 MNHNS and CDR2 SASEGT. Trimming took 6 bases from V and 1 from J; bases not matched to a gene: 4. CDR3 length equals 14 residues. The CDR3 is CASRYQGAQETQYF. The CDR3, as DNA: TGTGCCAGCAGATATCAGGGGGCCCAAGAGACCCAGTACTTC.

This clonotype occurred many times. CDR3 in DNA: TGTGCCAGCAGTTACAAGACAGGGCCTGAAGCTTTCTTT. Protein sequence: CASSYKTGPEAFF. The rearrangement links TRBV6-5 to TRBJ1-1; 7 bases agree with TRBD1. CDR1 MNHEY and CDR2 SVGAGI come from the germline V gene. The V segment lost 2 bases and the J segment 6 bases; nucleotides outside the gene matches: 3. The CDR3 loop spans 13 amino acids.

This clonotype was recorded many times. The chain joins TRBV5-1 to TRBJ1-1; D is ambiguous. The V and J ends lost 4 bases and 1 base respectively, with 11 bases between them. Germline values: CDR1 SGHRS, CDR2 YFSETQ. The CDR3 extends over 14 amino acids. CDR3 amino acids: CASSPEAANTEAFF. CDR3 nucleotides: TGCGCCAGCAGCCCGGAAGCGGCGAACACTGAAGCTTTCTTT.

This clonotype was observed many times. V usage is TRBV6-1 and J usage is TRBJ1-6; 9 nucleotides agree with TRBD1. Trimming cost V 5 bases and J 9 bases; bases outside gene matches: 8. CDR1 is MNHNS, CDR2 SASEGT, per germline. This CDR3 spans 15 amino acids. The CDR3 protein is CASSPLGTGSSPLHF. The CDR3 DNA sequence: TGTGCCAGCAGTCCTCTCGGGACAGGGTCTTCACCCCTCCACTTT.

This clonotype was seen a handful of times. At one boundary the junction diverges from the germline segment, which might be a read error. The chain combines TRBV12-3 or TRBV12-4 with TRBJ1-3, with D unclear. The CDR3 sequence is 16 residues long. CDR3 nucleotide sequence: TGTGCCAGCAGTATGTCCGCAGAGATCTCTGGAAGCACCATATATTTT. Its translation: CASSMSAEISGSTIYF.

The sample holds many counts of this clonotype. V is TRBV5-5 and J is TRBJ2-1, with D perhaps TRBD1 (5 bases). The germline gives CDR1 SGHKS, CDR2 YYEKEE (reference sequence). Trimming took off 2 bases at V and 7 bases at J, with 13 bases between the two ends. CDR3 length: 14 amino acids. As DNA, the CDR3 is TGTGCCAGCAGCTTCACGGACAATGGAAATGAGCAGTTCTTC. Residues: CASSFTDNGNEQFF.

The CDR3, as DNA: TGTGCCAGTAGTATTGAAGGGGCCGGGGAGCTGTTTTTT. Translated: CASSIEGAGELFF. The V call is TRBV19, the J call TRBJ2-2, with TRBD1 as a possible D gene (5 bases). CDR3 length equals 13 residues. Trimming took 3 bases from V and 6 from J, leaving 8 bases between them. From germline, CDR1 is LNHDA and CDR2 SQIVND (reference sequence).

In this sample, this clonotype turned up many times. The V and J genes are TRBV3-1 and TRBJ1-4; unclear D gene. The CDR3 has 14 amino acids. V was cut by 1 base and J by 3 bases, with 6 bases left in between. Per germline, CDR1 LGHDT and CDR2 YNNKEL (reference sequence). The CDR3 spells CASSQGVANEKLFF. CDR3 coding DNA: TGTGCCAGCAGCCAAGGGGTGGCTAATGAAAAACTGTTTTTT.

This chain links TRBV18 with TRBJ2-1; 8 bases agree with TRBD2. The V gene's germline CDR1 is KGHSH and CDR2 LQKENI. The ends lost 2 bases at V and 4 bases at J; junction bases unmatched: 7. The CDR3 is made up of 16 amino acids. The CDR3 DNA reads TGTGCCAGCTCACCAGTAGTAGCGGGGTCATACAATGAGCAGTTCTTC. This codes for CASSPVVAGSYNEQFF.

The chain carries TRBV3-1 and TRBJ2-2; TRBD2 matches at 12 bases. Unmatched junction bases numbered 7, after V lost 4 bases and J lost 1 base. CDR3 length equals 18 residues. The germline V gene encodes CDR1 LGHDT and CDR2 YNNKEL (reference sequence). The CDR3 region has the DNA TGTGCCAGCAGCCCGTACCCGGGACTAGCGGGGAACACCGGGGAGCTGTTTTTT. This gives the protein CASSPYPGLAGNTGELFF.

This clonotype has ten or more counts. The V gene is TRBV12-3 or TRBV12-4, the J gene TRBJ1-1; D is unclear. V lost 6 bases to trimming and J lost 1 base, with 9 bases between them. This CDR3 spans 13 amino acids. The CDR3 protein is CASRKEENTEAFF. CDR3 nucleotide sequence: TGTGCCAGCAGAAAAGAGGAGAACACTGAAGCTTTCTTT.

This clonotype was picked up a small number of times. This sequence joins TRBV5-8 and TRBJ1-6, with D unresolved. Trimming cost V 4 bases and J 0 bases, with 20 bases left between them. CDR1 and CDR2 from the germline V gene are SGHTS and YDEGEE. The length of the CDR3 is 19 residues. The CDR3 region has the DNA TGTGCCAGCAGCCGCCACACAATCGTACAGAGCTCCTATAATTCACCCCTCCACTTT. It yields the protein CASSRHTIVQSSYNSPLHF.

This clonotype came up many times. This chain joins TRBV18 and TRBJ1-2; no clear D. The CDR3 contains 13 residues. The germline V gene has CDR1 KGHSH and CDR2 LQKENI. The ends were cut back, 3 bases at V and 6 bases at J, with 11 bases in the middle. CDR3 coding DNA: TGTGCCAGCTCACCGGGGTCAAGCCATGGCTACACCTTC. It yields the protein CASSPGSSHGYTF.